This TCR beta chain appears in the sequencing data of a study of CD8 T cells in ankylosing spondylitis. 5'-RACE, quantitative and with molecular barcodes, yielded the TCR beta libraries. TCRdb analysed the 5' RACE reads with MiXCR anew, one entry per CDR3 protein. Of about 170,000 distinct CDR3 sequences listed, approximately 20% are singletons. Study results and limitations: Significant enrichment of disease-linked clones was reportedly seen in matched ankylosing spondylitis synovial fluid.

This clonotype was observed a handful of times. Its antigen is as yet unknown. This receptor was taken from a male donor with ankylosing spondylitis or in good health (not recorded which). The sample taken for sequencing was blood, either unsorted or a sorted T cell fraction (not recorded which).

The CDR3 loop is CAISEVDGEAKNIQYF. The CDR3 DNA reads TGTGCCATCAGTGAAGTGGACGGTGAAGCCAAAAACATTCAGTACTTC. The V call is TRBV10-3, the J call TRBJ2-4; D is unresolved. The CDR3 length is 16 residues. Trimming left V 3 bases short and J 0 bases short, with 12 bases between. Germline assignment: CDR1 ENHRY and CDR2 SYGVKD.